This paragraph covers one T cell receptor (beta chain) sequence. Authors' methods: Scientists estimated how many nucleated cells there were by amplifying reference gene primers. The method was immunoSEQ multiplex PCR; TCRdb's version includes in-frame clones alone and lacks a portion of them. From that table come the V and J calls and clone size; the DNA was used to work out D and trimming. The profile covers fewer than 200,000 clones, with 80% to 85% appearing a single time and under 10% taken by the ten largest. Seattle patients were enrolled during active infection and followed longitudinally. This sample was included in a study of blood T cell repertoires in COVID-19. In the study overall: Sites in the United States, Italy and Spain provided acute and convalescent COVID-19 samples. T cells, B-cell-depleted T cells, or PBMCs supplied cDNA or gDNA.

V lost 6 bases, J lost 5 bases, and 3 bases stayed unmatched. The germline CDR1 and CDR2 sequences are MNHEY and SVGAGI. CDR3 length equals 12 residues. The rearrangement joins TRBV6-5 to TRBJ2-5; 7 positions match TRBD1. The source is a woman in her 70s with COVID-19, enrolled during active disease. What was sequenced was peripheral blood. In DNA, the CDR3 is TGTGCCAGCAGGGGGACAGAGGAGACCCAGTACTTC. It codes for CASRGTEETQYF.